This TCR beta chain comes out of a study of blood T cell repertoires in COVID-19 (dated by TCRdb to the early 2020s). About the study as a whole: Samples covering the acute and convalescent phases of COVID-19 were provided by collaborators in the United States, Italy and Spain. The dataset comprised deeply sampled blood TCRbeta repertoires from subjects exposed to, actively infected with, or recovered from COVID-19. The material from the prospective study consisted of cDNA or gDNA derived from T cells, B-cell-depleted T cells, or PBMCs. The samples were drawn from two sources: the first 160 participants of the ongoing ImmuneRACE study, and over 1,000 subjects contributed by 6 global collaborators. Where HLA class I and class II types were available, the types were taken from metadata supplied by the sample provider, not from assay-based typing. The sample metadata nearly always contained a de-identified subject ID, COVID-19 status, age in years and sex. The repertoires were released in a freely available public database meant as a resource for research on the immune response to SARS-CoV-2. The paper as a whole reports these results and caveats: The amount of clinical and demographic metadata varied by source and participant and was provided uncurated.

Clipping removes 5 bases from V and 4 bases from J, with 2 as the unmatched junction base count. Measured from the cysteine to the phenylalanine, the CDR3 is 13 residues long. The only DNA kept is the CDR3, 39 bases in frame from the first base. Each collaborating institution followed its own protocols to collect whole blood in K2EDTA tubes. Collaborator samples were shipped for TCRbeta analysis as frozen whole blood, isolated PBMCs, or DNA extracted from either sample type. The immunoSEQ Assay, a bias-controlled multiplex PCR, was used to amplify TCRbeta CDR3 regions from genomic DNA. Concerning the study's data processing: Within the assay, amplification of reference gene primers was used to estimate how many nucleated cells each sample contained. Sequence reads were collapsed and filtered to measure the absolute abundance of every unique TCRbeta CDR3 rearrangement. Productive Simpson clonality was computed per sample as the square root of Simpson's diversity index over productive rearrangements. TCRdb provides this immuneACCESS table in a form limited to in-frame rearrangements. Some clones are lacking; in checked studies, under half of them reflect an unresolved V gene, and why the rest are absent is not known. V, J and clone size reflect that table, while D and trimming were determined from the DNA. The sample records roughly 250,000 clones, more than 75% of which are singletons. The top ten clones comprise roughly 2.5% of the sample.

In regard to this clone: Its antigen remains undetermined. No base quality values were provided; no much bigger clone lies one nucleotide off.

Sequenced material: peripheral blood. The chain is made from TRBV12-3 or TRBV12-4 and TRBJ2-5, with 9 bases aligning to TRBD2. This TCR was sampled from a woman aged 45 to 65 with acute or convalescent COVID-19. The bases are TGTGCCAGCAGTCCAGCGGGAGGAGAGACCCAGTACTTC. The translation is CASSPAGGETQYF.